This record concerns one T cell receptor beta chain sequence. The target antigen is unknown. Sequencing of cultured CD4+ T cell DNA used the Oncomine TCR Beta short-read assay. Genomic DNA was taken out of cultured CD4+ T cells by extraction. TCRdb reprocessed the PCR reads via MiXCR and lists one record per CDR3 protein. The sample includes 19,000 or so distinct CDR3 sequences, about three fifths of them seen just once. The sample originates from a study of vaccination and CD4 T cells after COVID-19. Study-level information: At a median about 72 days (range 14 to 241) after dose two, post-vaccine samples were obtained. SARS-CoV-2, HCoV-NL63, HCoV-OC43 and HCoV-229E supplied the overlapping spike peptides used to stimulate cells.

Indicated treatment: roughly 11-day PBMC culture with coronavirus spike peptide pools or control peptides (ViraFEST assay). Antigen-specific T cells were expanded with peptide pools by ViraFEST, and TCRs were then sequenced. CDR3 size: 12 residues. The germline gives CDR1 SEHNR, CDR2 FQNEAQ (reference sequence). The V end lost 5 bases, the J end lost 14 bases, and 13 bases lay between the germline ends. Sequencing input: CD4+ T cells from blood, cultured in vitro. This TCR was sampled from a human donor who had recovered from COVID-19. The chain recombines TRBV7-9 with TRBJ1-6; D is unclear. The CDR3 nucleotides read TGTGCCAGCAGCCAGAACCCCCGCACCCTCCACTTT. This translates into CASSQNPRTLHF.